The rows below give T cell receptor beta chains drawn from one sample of a study of T-cell memory formation after mild COVID-19. TCRdb re-called the 5' RACE reads with MiXCR, one entry per CDR3 protein. The sample lists 450,000 to 650,000 distinct CDR3 sequences, approximately 20% occurring once. Sample: PBMCs or a T cell subset sorted from them (not recorded which). The receptors stem from an adult woman who had mild COVID-19 (a few samples of this study predate the infection). Cell type and time point are not known. The CDR3 runs from the conserved cysteine through the conserved F or W. D genes are given only for firm matches. Size is omitted from some rows. Given values are once, few, many or a class for expanded clones.

J | size | D | V | CDR3 | DNA
TRBJ1-1 | NA | NA | TRBV12-3/TRBV12-4 | CASSLTGQEAFF | TGTGCCAGCAGTTTAACAGGACAAGAAGCTTTCTTT
TRBJ2-7 | NA | TRBD1 | TRBV11-2 | CASSLAGSPGTGGEQYF | TGTGCCAGCAGCTTAGCTGGTTCCCCCGGGACAGGGGGCGAGCAGTACTTC
TRBJ2-1 | NA | TRBD2 | TRBV5-1 | CASSHGGADNEQFF | TGCGCCAGCAGCCACGGGGGGGCCGACAATGAGCAGTTCTTC
TRBJ2-1 | NA | TRBD2 | TRBV20-1 | CSAREAGVVFF | TGCAGTGCTAGAGAAGCGGGAGTAGTGTTCTTC
TRBJ2-3 | NA | NA | TRBV24-1 | CATSDGVSTDTQYF | TGTGCCACCAGTGATGGGGTAAGCACAGATACGCAGTATTTT
TRBJ1-2 | NA | NA | TRBV19 | CASKGLHYGYTF | TGTGCCAGTAAAGGGCTTCACTATGGCTACACCTTC
TRBJ2-3 | few | TRBD2 | TRBV20-1 | CSARGTSGRADTQYF | TGCAGTGCTAGAGGGACTAGCGGGAGGGCCGATACGCAGTATTTT
TRBJ2-7 | few | NA | TRBV4-2 | CASSQETNRDEQYF | TGTGCCAGCAGCCAAGAAACCAACCGAGACGAGCAGTACTTC
TRBJ2-7 | many | TRBD2 | TRBV7-2 | CASSTVGTSGMRYEQYF | TGTGCCAGCAGCACAGTGGGGACTAGCGGGATGCGCTACGAGCAGTACTTC
TRBJ2-3 | few | NA | TRBV3-1 | CASNSRGSTDTQYF | TGTGCCAGCAACTCACGGGGCAGCACAGATACGCAGTATTTT
TRBJ2-3 | NA | TRBD1 | TRBV6-1 | CATLTGVTDTQYF | TGTGCCACCTTGACAGGGGTGACGGATACGCAGTATTTT
TRBJ1-5 | NA | NA | TRBV7-2 | CASSPEGNGNQPQHF | TGTGCCAGCAGCCCGGAGGGGAATGGCAATCAGCCCCAGCATTTT
TRBJ1-5 | few | NA | TRBV12-3/TRBV12-4 | CASSLSGRKYQPQHF | TGTGCCAGCAGTTTGTCGGGACGGAAGTATCAGCCCCAGCATTTT
TRBJ2-2 | NA | NA | TRBV19 | CASEGTADTGELFF | TGTGCCTCTGAAGGGACGGCTGACACCGGGGAGCTGTTTTTT
TRBJ2-6 | few | NA | TRBV25-1 | CASSETPGRSGANVLTF | TGTGCCAGCAGTGAAACCCCAGGGCGCTCTGGGGCCAACGTCCTGACTTTC
TRBJ2-7 | few | TRBD2 | TRBV5-1 | CASSLVASGGSLGYF | TGCGCCAGCAGCTTGGTGGCTAGCGGGGGGTCCCTCGGGTACTTC
TRBJ2-7 | NA | TRBD1 | TRBV20-1 | CSAVPGTGLLKQYF | TGCAGTGCTGTACCCGGGACAGGGTTGTTAAAGCAGTACTTC
TRBJ2-1 | NA | TRBD2 | TRBV2 | CASSVSPSGSYEQFF | TGTGCCAGCAGTGTGTCGCCTAGCGGGAGTTATGAGCAGTTCTTC
TRBJ2-1 | NA | TRBD1 | TRBV24-1 | CATSDNYGQGQRYNEQFF | TGTGCCACCAGTGATAATTACGGACAGGGACAACGGTACAATGAGCAGTTCTTC
TRBJ1-2 | NA | NA | TRBV5-1 | CASSPPEDSGYTF | TGCGCCAGCAGCCCGCCGGAGGACAGCGGCTACACCTTC
TRBJ1-6 | NA | NA | TRBV20-1 | CSATQGLGSPLHF | TGCAGTGCTACACAGGGACTTGGGTCACCCCTCCACTTT
TRBJ1-1 | few | NA | TRBV5-1 | CASGNTRGTEAFF | TGCGCCAGCGGCAACACCAGGGGCACTGAAGCTTTCTTT
TRBJ2-7 | NA | NA | TRBV20-1 | CSAPGAGVGEQYF | TGCAGTGCCCCGGGGGCGGGAGTGGGCGAGCAGTACTTC
TRBJ2-5 | many | NA | TRBV5-1 | CASSLSGVVGETQYF | TGCGCCAGCAGCTTGTCAGGGGTGGTAGGAGAGACCCAGTACTTC
TRBJ2-3 | NA | TRBD1 | TRBV30 | CAWSVQIPRQGVRTDTQYF | TGTGCCTGGAGTGTACAGATCCCACGGCAGGGGGTGCGAACAGATACGCAGTATTTT
TRBJ1-1 | NA | NA | TRBV5-1 | CASSGQQDLNTEAFF | TGCGCCAGCAGCGGACAACAGGACTTGAACACTGAAGCTTTCTTT
TRBJ2-7 | few | NA | TRBV6-2/TRBV6-3 | CASMRDTSGEQYF | TGTGCCAGCATGCGGGATACTTCAGGGGAGCAGTACTTC
TRBJ1-3 | NA | NA | TRBV11-2 | CASSLSIAALSGNTIYF | TGTGCCAGCAGCTTATCTATAGCGGCCCTCTCTGGAAACACCATATATTTT
TRBJ2-2 | NA | NA | TRBV7-2 | CASSLAWGSNTGELFF | TGTGCCAGCAGCTTAGCGTGGGGATCGAACACCGGGGAGCTGTTTTTT
TRBJ2-2 | few | TRBD1 | TRBV24-1 | CATSDSGTAYTGELFF | TGTGCCACCAGTGATTCCGGGACAGCCTACACCGGGGAGCTGTTTTTT
TRBJ2-2 | once | NA | TRBV7-3 | CASSSLPPHRNTGELFF | TGTGCCAGCAGCTCTCTGCCGCCTCACAGGAACACCGGGGAGCTGTTTTTT
TRBJ2-7 | few | NA | TRBV5-5 | CASRNPYEQYF | TGTGCCAGCAGGAACCCCTACGAGCAGTACTTC